Sequencing of this T cell receptor (beta chain) was carried out in a study of cytomegalovirus exposure and HLA in healthy donors (dated by TCRdb to 2017 to 2019). For the wider study: According to an earlier analysis of around 600 of the donors, about 179 million T cells yielded 117 million unique TCR beta sequences and 276 Gb of sequence data. An early release covering roughly 640 HLA-typed donors comprised approximately 300 gigabases of sequencing data and approximately 80 million unique TCR sequences. The genetic ancestry cluster associated with self-reported Caucasian donors included around 76% of the roughly 400 genotyped donors. The aim of the study was to test whether cataloging public T cell receptors could identify signatures of past pathogen exposure. The T cell repertoires of under 750 subjects were profiled by immunosequencing and related to cytomegalovirus serostatus. Besides the first cohort of 666 subjects, a separate validation cohort made up of over a hundred different subjects was used. The study combined high-throughput TCR immunosequencing, statistical association of individual TCRs with disease status, and machine learning to predict cytomegalovirus infection status. A later analysis re-analyzed previously published TCR beta repertoires from 666 donors and added high-resolution HLA genotyping to study TCR occurrence patterns. The later analysis used no new phenotypic data to find candidate immune exposures, relying instead on TCR beta sequences and their occurrence across donors. In an earlier analysis of 587 of the donors, high-throughput TCR beta sequencing was used to judge whether each TCR beta V gene segment behaved as functional or pseudogenic. Donor age, sex, ethnicity and CMV serostatus were compiled alongside the repertoire data. A later genetic analysis took genome-wide SNP genotypes for about three fifths of the 666 donors and used that subset as a discovery cohort. All discovery cohort repertoires had been generated on a single sequencing platform. Class I and class II HLA loci were covered by the typing at four-digit resolution. Typing coverage varied by locus: roughly 629-640 donors for A, B, C, DRB1 and DQB1; approximately 500 for DQA1; some 610 for DPA1; under 490 for DPB1. A handful of DR-DQ haplotypes were handled as single units for association and clustering because linkage in the cohort was strong. Across some 400 genotyped donors of the cohort, an average of about 250,000 unique TCR beta nucleotide sequences per donor were sequenced, and roughly a sixth of those sequences were non-productive.

Findings and caveats that apply to the study as a whole: Strong co-occurrence of HLA alleles, especially DR and DQ, made assigning TCR associations to individual alleles difficult. Only TCR beta chains were sequenced in this cohort, and the absence of alpha or paired-chain data limited detectable features. CMV serostatus was the only immune exposure information available for the cohort. A few of the identified cytomegalovirus-associated TCR beta chains were confirmed in vitro to be specific for cytomegalovirus antigens. A later genetic analysis associated a missense DCLRE1C variant with V-gene and J-gene trimming of TCR beta chains, and an independent cohort replicated the association. Linkage disequilibrium might explain the correlated functional status among segregating V segments, but an unknown experimental factor could not be ruled out. It was suggested by the authors that the approach could potentially be generalized to other disease states and immunological phenotypes. According to a later analysis, most CMV-associated TCR beta chains appeared to be HLA-restricted, and the HLA associations seemed to be driven largely by CMV exposure. Broadly in line with IMGT annotations, most TCR beta V segments showed up in productive rearrangements about 87% or about 30% of the time in an earlier analysis of under 700 of the donors. In a later analysis, several top co-occurrence clusters were reported to appear linked to parvovirus B19, influenza, CMV and Epstein-Barr virus. Specific HLA alleles were associated with 15,000 to 20,000 TCR beta sequences at a false discovery rate of 0.05 in a later analysis. A later analysis found that HLA-associated TCR beta chains were more clonally expanded and had lower generation probabilities than equally common non-associated chains. Some IMGT-functional V segments, including TRBV6-2 and TRBV6-3, could not be told apart with the 87-base-pair reads, so those segments were excluded. Compared with the approximately 710-donor mean, donors in an Asian-associated ancestry cluster had fewer N-insertions in productive TCRs, according to a later genetic analysis. Presence/absence analyses assumed roughly uniform sequencing depth across donors, an assumption that may not hold. In a later analysis, TCR association rates were found to vary across HLA loci, with the most associated TCRs seen for DRB1 alleles and the fewest for HLA-C alleles. Most TCR sequences were observed very rarely across donors, whereas some public TCRs were present in many individuals. A cluster of highly shared sequence variants was judged likely to be a technical artifact of the sequencing pipeline. Because some donors lacked HLA typing at each locus, the association tests relied only on the typed subset. In the study, approximately 160 TCR beta chains were listed as associated with cytomegalovirus. A further reported finding was that TCR beta sequences accurately predicted the HLA-A and HLA-B alleles for most subjects in the first cohort. The classifier was reported to diagnose cytomegalovirus status with high specificity and sensitivity in both the original and validation cohorts. Because counts were too low, 15 or so rarely observed V segments, including chromosome 9 orphons, were excluded from the earlier analysis of around 590 of the donors.

From its cysteine to its phenylalanine, the CDR3 spans 16 amino acids. Only the CDR3 DNA stays, 48 bases, in frame from base 1. Relative to germline, V is missing 5 bases and J is missing 2 bases, with 11 bases of the junction outside any gene match. CDR1 MNHEY and CDR2 SMNVEV are derived from the germline V gene (reference sequence). The cohort was made up of about 670 healthy bone marrow donors. At the time of sampling, all cohort members were nominally healthy, though unrecorded immune exposures were likely present. The donor was CMV seronegative and was included in the group of several hundred seronegative cohort members. Each donor provided a peripheral blood sample, and peripheral blood mononuclear cells were used for TCR beta sequencing. Genomic DNA was extracted from the blood cell samples with the Qiagen DNeasy Blood Extraction Kit. The protocol used for the library was the immunoSEQ multiplex PCR assay. The multiplex PCR relied on a mix of 60 forward primers for TCR Vbeta segments and 13 reverse primers for TCR Jbeta segments. A multiplex PCR assay on genomic DNA amplified the CDR3 region of rearranged TCR beta genes. On the Illumina HiSeq System, the amplified TCR beta libraries were sequenced as 87-base-pair reads. In the paper's pipeline: In a later analysis, tens of millions of unique TCR beta chains were counted across the roughly 610 repertoires, and roughly 11 million of these chains were shared by at least two donors. To remove PCR and sequencing errors, raw reads were error-corrected and collapsed into unique sequences using a nearest-neighbor algorithm that merged closely related sequences. CDR3 sequences were aligned to IMGT reference sequences to assign V, D and J gene segments. For a sequence to be retained, a match of at least six nucleotides was required to both a V gene segment and a J gene segment. A rearrangement counted as productive if the CDR3 had no stop codons and remained in frame with V and J, and every other rearrangement counted as non-productive. CDR3 was defined according to IMGT convention as the region running from the second conserved V-encoded cysteine to the conserved J-encoded phenylalanine. In an earlier analysis of more than 550 of the donors, sequences lacking an unambiguous match to a single V gene segment were excluded. In an earlier analysis of roughly 500 of the donors, V segments were called functional above 56.7% productive rearrangements and were called segregating when the between-donor standard deviation exceeded 5%. To diagnose cytomegalovirus status from the catalog of TCR beta chain sequences, a statistical classification framework was built. A later analysis assigned V and J genes by comparing TCR nucleotide sequences with IMGT/GENE-DB human TR gene sequences. Using the TCRdist pipeline, a later analysis assigned CDR3 sequences along with most-parsimonious VDJ recombination scenarios. In a later analysis, every TCR beta chain was defined by the combination of its CDR3 amino acid sequence and its V-gene family, and reads without a unique V-gene family were dropped. To address suspected cross-contamination and a sequencing artifact, a later analysis removed over 500 highly shared, low-generation-probability nucleotide sequences. A later analysis calculated a clonal expansion index for each public chain from normalized within-repertoire ranks of inferred template counts. A later analysis computed generation probabilities with a VDJ recombination model fitted to out-of-frame rearrangements, and checked the results against IGoR. A later analysis scored TCR-TCR, TCR-HLA and TCR-CMV co-occurrence with hypergeometric tests, applying a repertoire-size bias correction to TCR pairs. A later analysis estimated false discovery rates by permuting HLA or CMV assignments 20 times. A later analysis grouped co-occurring TCRs with DBSCAN, adding TCRdist sequence similarity when clustering within HLA-allele-positive subsets. Repertoires with fewer than 30,000 or more than 120,000 public chains, plus five repertoires with anomalous nucleotide sharing, were excluded from co-occurrence clustering. In its TCRdb copy, this immuneACCESS table keeps in-frame sequences only and misses some clones. Where compared with another copy, unresolved V genes explain less than half of these, and the others have no known cause. V, J and clone size derive from that table, while D and trimming were established from the DNA sequence. The sample table records about 160,000 clones; 60% to 85% of these occur just once. Approximately 3.1% of the sample belongs to the ten largest clones.

Concerning this clone: It lacks a known antigen. No qualities accompany the bases; no much larger clone lies one base away.

Material: PBMCs. This clonotype was sampled from a woman in her thirties or forties in good health and CMV-seronegative. The rearrangement joined TRBV27 to TRBJ2-7; TRBD2 matches 8 bases in the middle. The CDR3 is CASSLNGLAITYEQYF. The sequence in DNA is TGTGCCAGCAGTCTAAACGGACTAGCTATTACCTACGAGCAGTACTTC.